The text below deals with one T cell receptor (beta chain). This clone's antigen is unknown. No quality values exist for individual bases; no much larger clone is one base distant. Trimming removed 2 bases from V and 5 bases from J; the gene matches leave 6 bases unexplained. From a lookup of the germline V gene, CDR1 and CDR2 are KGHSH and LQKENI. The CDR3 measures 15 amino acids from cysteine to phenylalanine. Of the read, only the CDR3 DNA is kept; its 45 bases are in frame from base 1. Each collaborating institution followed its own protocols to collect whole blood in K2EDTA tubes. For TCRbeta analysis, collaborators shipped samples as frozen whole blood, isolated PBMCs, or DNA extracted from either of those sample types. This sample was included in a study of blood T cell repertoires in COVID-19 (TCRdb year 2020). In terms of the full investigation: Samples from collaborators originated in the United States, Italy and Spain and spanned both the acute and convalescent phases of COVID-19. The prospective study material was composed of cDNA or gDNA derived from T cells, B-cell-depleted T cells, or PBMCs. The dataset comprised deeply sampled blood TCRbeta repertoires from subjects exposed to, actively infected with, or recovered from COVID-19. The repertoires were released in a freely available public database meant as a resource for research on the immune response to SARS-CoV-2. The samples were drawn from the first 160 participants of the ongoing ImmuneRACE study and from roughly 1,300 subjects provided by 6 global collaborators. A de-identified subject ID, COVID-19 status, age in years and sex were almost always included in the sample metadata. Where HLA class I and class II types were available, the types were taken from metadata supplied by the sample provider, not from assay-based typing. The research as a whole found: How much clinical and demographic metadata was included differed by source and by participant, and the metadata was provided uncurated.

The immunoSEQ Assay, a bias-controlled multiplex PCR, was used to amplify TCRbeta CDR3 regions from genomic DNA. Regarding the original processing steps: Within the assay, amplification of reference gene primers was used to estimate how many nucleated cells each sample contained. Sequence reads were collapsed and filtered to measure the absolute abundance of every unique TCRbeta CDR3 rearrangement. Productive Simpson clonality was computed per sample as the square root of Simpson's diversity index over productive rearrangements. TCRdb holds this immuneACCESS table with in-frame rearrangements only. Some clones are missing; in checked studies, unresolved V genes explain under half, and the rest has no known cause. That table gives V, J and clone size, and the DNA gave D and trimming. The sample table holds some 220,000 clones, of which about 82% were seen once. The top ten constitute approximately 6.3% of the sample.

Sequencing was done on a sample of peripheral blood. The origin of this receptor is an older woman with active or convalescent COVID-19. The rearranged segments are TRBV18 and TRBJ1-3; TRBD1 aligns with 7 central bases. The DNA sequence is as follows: TGTGCCAGCTCACCAGAAGGACAGGCACGAAACACCATATATTTT. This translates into CASSPEGQARNTIYF.